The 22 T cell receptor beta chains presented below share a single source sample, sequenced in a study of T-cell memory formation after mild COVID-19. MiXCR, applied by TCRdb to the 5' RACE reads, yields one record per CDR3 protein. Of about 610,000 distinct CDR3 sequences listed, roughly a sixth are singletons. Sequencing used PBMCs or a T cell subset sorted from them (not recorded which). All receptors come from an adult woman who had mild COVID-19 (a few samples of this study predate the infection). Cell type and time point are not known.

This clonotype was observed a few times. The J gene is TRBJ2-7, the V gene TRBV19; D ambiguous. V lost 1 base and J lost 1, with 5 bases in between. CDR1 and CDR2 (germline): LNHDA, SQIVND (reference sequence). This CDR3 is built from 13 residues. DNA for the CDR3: TGTGCCAGTAGTATAGGGCGGTCCTACGAGCAGTACTTC. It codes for CASSIGRSYEQYF.

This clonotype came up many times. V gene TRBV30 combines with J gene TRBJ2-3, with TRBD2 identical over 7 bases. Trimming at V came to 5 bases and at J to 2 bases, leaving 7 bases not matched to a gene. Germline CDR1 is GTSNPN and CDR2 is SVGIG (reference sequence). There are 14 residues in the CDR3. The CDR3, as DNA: TGTGCCTGGCGGAGGGGAGGGGCCACAGATACGCAGTATTTT. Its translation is CAWRRGGATDTQYF. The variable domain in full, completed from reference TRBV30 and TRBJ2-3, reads SQTIHQWPATLVQPVGSPLSLECTVEGTSNPNLYWYRQAAGRGLQLLFYSVGIGQISSEVPQNLSASRPQDRQFILSSKKLLLSDSGFYLCAWRRGGATDTQYFGPGTRLTVL.

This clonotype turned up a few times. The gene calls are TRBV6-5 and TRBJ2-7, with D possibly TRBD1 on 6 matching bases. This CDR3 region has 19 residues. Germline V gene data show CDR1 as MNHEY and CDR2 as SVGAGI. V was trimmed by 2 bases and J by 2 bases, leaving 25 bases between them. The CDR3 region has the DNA TGTGCCAGCAGTTACGCGGCGGACAGAATTTATGGCCAGACCTACGAGCAGTACTTC. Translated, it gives CASSYAADRIYGQTYEQYF.

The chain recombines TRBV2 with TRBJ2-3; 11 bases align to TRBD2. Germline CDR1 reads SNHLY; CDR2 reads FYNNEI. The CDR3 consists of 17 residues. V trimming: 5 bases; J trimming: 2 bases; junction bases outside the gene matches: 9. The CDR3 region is CASSPRGTSGYTDTQYF. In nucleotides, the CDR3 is TGTGCCAGCAGTCCACGAGGGACTAGCGGATACACAGATACGCAGTATTTT. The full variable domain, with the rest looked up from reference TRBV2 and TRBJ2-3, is EPEVTQTPSHQVTQMGQEVILRCVPISNHLYFYWYRQILGQKVEFLVSFYNNEISEKSEIFDDQFSVERPDGSNFTLKIRSTKLEDSAMYFCASSPRGTSGYTDTQYFGPGTRLTVL.

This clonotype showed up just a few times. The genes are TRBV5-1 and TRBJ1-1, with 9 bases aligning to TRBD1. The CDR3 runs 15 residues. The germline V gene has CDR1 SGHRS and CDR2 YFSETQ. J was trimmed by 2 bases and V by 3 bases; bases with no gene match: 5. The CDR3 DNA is TGCGCCAGCAGCTGGGGGACAGGGATTAACACTGAAGCTTTCTTT. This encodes CASSWGTGINTEAFF.

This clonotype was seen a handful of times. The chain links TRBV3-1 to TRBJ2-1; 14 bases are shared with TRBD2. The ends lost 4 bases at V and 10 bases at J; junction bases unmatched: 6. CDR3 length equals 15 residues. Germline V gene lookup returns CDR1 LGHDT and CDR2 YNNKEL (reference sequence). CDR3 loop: CASSLPGLAGEEQFF. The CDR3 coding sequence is TGTGCCAGCAGCCTACCGGGACTAGCGGGGGAGGAGCAGTTCTTC.

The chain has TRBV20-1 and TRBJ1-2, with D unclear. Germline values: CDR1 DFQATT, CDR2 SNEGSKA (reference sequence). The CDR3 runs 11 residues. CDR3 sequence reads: CRGSNLGGYTF. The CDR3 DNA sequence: TGCAGGGGTAGTAATTTAGGGGGCTACACCTTC.

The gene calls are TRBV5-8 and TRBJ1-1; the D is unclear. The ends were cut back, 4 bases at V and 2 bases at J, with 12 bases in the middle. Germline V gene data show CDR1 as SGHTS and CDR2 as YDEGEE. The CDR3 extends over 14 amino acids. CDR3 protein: CASSKTPLNTEAFF. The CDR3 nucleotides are TGTGCCAGCAGCAAGACCCCGCTTAACACTGAAGCTTTCTTT.

Here the CDR3 DNA reads TGTGCCAGCACTGTCGACAGTAGTAACTATGGCTACACCTTC. Translated, it gives CASTVDSSNYGYTF. V is TRBV6-5 and J is TRBJ1-2; the D gene is possibly TRBD1 (5 bases). From germline, CDR1 is MNHEY and CDR2 SVGAGI. CDR3 length: 14 amino acids. V was trimmed by 7 bases and J by 1 base, leaving 13 bases between them.

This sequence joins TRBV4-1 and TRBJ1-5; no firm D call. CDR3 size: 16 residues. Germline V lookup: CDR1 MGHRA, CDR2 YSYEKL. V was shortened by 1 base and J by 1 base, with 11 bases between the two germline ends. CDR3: CASSQAREWSNQPQHF. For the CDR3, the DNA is TGCGCCAGCAGCCAAGCAAGGGAGTGGAGCAATCAGCCCCAGCATTTT.

Here the CDR3 DNA reads TGTGCCAGCAGCCGCCCGGGGGCAGGGGCCAAAAACATTCAGTACTTC. It yields the protein CASSRPGAGAKNIQYF. V and J are TRBV3-1 and TRBJ2-4; D may match TRBD1 or TRBD2 (6 bases each). Trimming pared 4 bases from V and 1 base from J, leaving 14 bases between. This CDR3 is built from 16 residues. Germline CDR1 LGHDT, CDR2 YNNKEL (reference sequence).

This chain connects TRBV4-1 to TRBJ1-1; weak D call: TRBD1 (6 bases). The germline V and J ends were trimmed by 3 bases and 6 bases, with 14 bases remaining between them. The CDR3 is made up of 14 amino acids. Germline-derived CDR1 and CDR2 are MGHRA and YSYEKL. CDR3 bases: TGCGCCAGCAGCCATCAACGGGGGGCCGCTGAAGCTTTCTTT. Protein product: CASSHQRGAAEAFF.

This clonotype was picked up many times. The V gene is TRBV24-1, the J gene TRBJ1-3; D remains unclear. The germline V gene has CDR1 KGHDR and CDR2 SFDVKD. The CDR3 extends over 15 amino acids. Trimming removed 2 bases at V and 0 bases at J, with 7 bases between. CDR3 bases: TGTGCCACCAGTGATTCCCGGCGCTCTGGAAACACCATATATTTT. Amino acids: CATSDSRRSGNTIYF.

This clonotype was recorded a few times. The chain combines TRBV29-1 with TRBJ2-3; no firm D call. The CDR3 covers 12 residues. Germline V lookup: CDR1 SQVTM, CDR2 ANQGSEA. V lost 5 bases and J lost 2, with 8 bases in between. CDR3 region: CSVQETTDTQYF. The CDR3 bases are TGCAGCGTTCAGGAGACCACAGATACGCAGTATTTT.

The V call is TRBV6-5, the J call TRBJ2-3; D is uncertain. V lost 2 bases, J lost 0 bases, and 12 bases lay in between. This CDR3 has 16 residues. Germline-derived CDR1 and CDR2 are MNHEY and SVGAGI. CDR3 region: CASSYQSFESTDTQYF. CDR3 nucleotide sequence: TGTGCCAGCAGTTACCAATCATTTGAGAGCACAGATACGCAGTATTTT.

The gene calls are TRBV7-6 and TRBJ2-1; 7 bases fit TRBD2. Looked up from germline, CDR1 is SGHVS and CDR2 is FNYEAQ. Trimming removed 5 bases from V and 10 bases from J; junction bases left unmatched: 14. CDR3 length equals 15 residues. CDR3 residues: CASSPKSGIIVEQFF. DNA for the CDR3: TGTGCCAGCAGCCCGAAGAGCGGGATCATCGTGGAGCAGTTCTTC. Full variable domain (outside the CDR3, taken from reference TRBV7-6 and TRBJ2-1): GAGVSQSPRYKVTKRGQDVALRCDPISGHVSLYWYRQALGQGPEFLTYFNYEAQQDKSGLPNDRFSAERPEGSISTLTIQRTEQRDSAMYRCASSPKSGIIVEQFFGPGTRLTVL.

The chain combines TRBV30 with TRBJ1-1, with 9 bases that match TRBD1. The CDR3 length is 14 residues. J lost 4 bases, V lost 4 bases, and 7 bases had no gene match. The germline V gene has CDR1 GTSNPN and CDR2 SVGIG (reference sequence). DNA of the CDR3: TGTGCCTGGAACCCGACAGGGGGTGGCACTGAAGCTTTCTTT. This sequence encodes CAWNPTGGGTEAFF.

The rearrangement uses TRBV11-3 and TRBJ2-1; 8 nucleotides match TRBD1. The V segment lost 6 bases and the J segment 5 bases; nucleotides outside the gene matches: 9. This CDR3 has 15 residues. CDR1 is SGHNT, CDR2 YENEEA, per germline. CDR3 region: CASSYSGTGNNEQFF. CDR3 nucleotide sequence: TGTGCCAGCAGTTATTCCGGGACAGGCAACAATGAGCAGTTCTTC.

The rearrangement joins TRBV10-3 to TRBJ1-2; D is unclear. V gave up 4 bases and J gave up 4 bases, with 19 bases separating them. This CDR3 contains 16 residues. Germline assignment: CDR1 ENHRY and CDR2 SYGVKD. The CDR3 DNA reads TGTGCCATCAGTGGGACCCTCGGACTAGTCGGCTATGGCTACACCTTC. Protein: CAISGTLGLVGYGYTF.

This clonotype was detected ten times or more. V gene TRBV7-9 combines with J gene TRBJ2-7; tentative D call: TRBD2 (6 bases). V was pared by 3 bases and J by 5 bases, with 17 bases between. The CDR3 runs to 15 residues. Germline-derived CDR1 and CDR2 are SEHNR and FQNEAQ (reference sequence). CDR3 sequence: CASSLVTGRGNEQYF. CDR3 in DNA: TGTGCCAGCAGCTTGGTGACCGGGAGAGGCAACGAGCAGTACTTC.

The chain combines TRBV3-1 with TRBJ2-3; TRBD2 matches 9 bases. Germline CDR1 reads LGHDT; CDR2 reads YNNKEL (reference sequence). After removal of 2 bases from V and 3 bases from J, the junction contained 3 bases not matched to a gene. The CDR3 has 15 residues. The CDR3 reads CASSQLAGTTDTQYF. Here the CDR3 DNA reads TGTGCCAGCAGCCAACTAGCGGGAACAACAGATACGCAGTATTTT.

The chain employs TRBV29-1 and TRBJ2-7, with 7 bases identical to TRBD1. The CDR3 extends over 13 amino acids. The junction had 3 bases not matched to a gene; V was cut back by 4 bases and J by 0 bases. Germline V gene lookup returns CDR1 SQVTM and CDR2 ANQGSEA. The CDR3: CSVVDRNSYEQYF. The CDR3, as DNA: TGCAGCGTTGTGGACAGGAACTCCTACGAGCAGTACTTC.